This TCR beta chain was recorded in a study of TIL therapy for anti-PD-1-resistant metastatic lung cancer. Study context: Most patients had lung adenocarcinoma; four tumors were EGFR-mutant, two ALK-rearranged; half smoked currently or formerly. Study-wide results and limits: Treatment-naive, never-smoker and oncogene-addicted patients were overrepresented in this highly selected cohort. TIL cultures after expansion showed higher clonality and lower diversity than baseline tumor (median 6% vs 31%). Many TIL product clones were absent from baseline tumor, suggesting clonal contraction.

Germline V CDR1 and CDR2: SGHDT, YYEEEE. The CDR3 is made up of 13 amino acids. V lost 4 bases and J 5 bases, leaving 9 bases between the germline ends. This clone was counted between two and nine times. Antigen unknown. The libraries were made with immunoSEQ v3. Method: immunoSEQ multiplex PCR; TCRdb's copy keeps in-frame clones and lacks some. The table records 20,000 to 30,000 clones, roughly three fifths of them present only once. The time point here: pre-treatment sample, taken before nivolumab and TIL therapy. Pleural nodules or supraclavicular lymph nodes made up most of the excised metastases sampled.

Sequenced here: tumor tissue, sampled at baseline. This rearrangement joins TRBV5-6 to TRBJ1-4; TRBD1 is a possible D gene (5 bases). The sequence was collected from a woman aged 30 to 85 with non-small cell lung cancer. This chain's CDR3 is CASSIGVNEKLFF. The CDR3 DNA reads TGTGCCAGCAGCATAGGGGTGAATGAAAAACTGTTTTTT.